Below, 5 T cell receptor beta chains from the same sample are listed, as sequenced in a study of blood T cell repertoires in COVID-19. The protocol was immunoSEQ multiplex PCR, while the TCRdb copy is restricted to in-frame clones and leaves out a portion. The sample yields under 300,000 clones, 89% seen once. Material for sequencing was peripheral blood. These receptors were obtained from a woman aged 35 to 49 who had recovered from COVID-19.

The genes are TRBV5-4 and TRBJ2-1; TRBD1 matches 7 bases. CDR1 is SGHNT and CDR2 is YYREEE in the germline V gene (reference sequence). V lost 4 bases and J lost 7; bases outside the gene matches: 14. CDR3 size: 16 residues. The CDR3: CASSVGQLGIGNEQFF. DNA for the CDR3: TGTGCCAGCAGCGTGGGACAGTTAGGAATCGGAAATGAGCAGTTCTTC.

The CDR3 region has the DNA TGTGCCAGCAGGGCTGGGAGGGCCAATACCTATGGCTACACCTTC. This codes for CASRAGRANTYGYTF. The chain recombines TRBV7-2 with TRBJ1-2, with D unresolved. The germline V gene encodes CDR1 SGHTA and CDR2 FQGNSA. This CDR3 has 15 residues. The ends were cut back, 6 bases at V and 4 bases at J, with 18 bases in the middle.

There are a few counts of this clone. The V and J genes are TRBV9 and TRBJ1-2, with D possibly matching TRBD1 (6 bases). Germline assignment: CDR1 SGDLS and CDR2 YYNGEE. V dropped 0 bases and J dropped 8 bases, with 17 bases sitting between them. CDR3 length: 15 amino acids. The CDR3 coding sequence is TGTGCCAGCAGCGTAGCCACCCATTCAGGGGAGGGCTACACCTTC. It encodes CASSVATHSGEGYTF.

This rearrangement joins TRBV7-9 to TRBJ2-7; possible D gene TRBD1, 6 bases. The germline CDR1 and CDR2 sequences are SEHNR and FQNEAQ (reference sequence). The length of the CDR3 is 16 residues. The V gene lost 4 bases and the J gene lost 0 bases, with 16 bases spanning the gap. The CDR3 is CASSSGAGTTSYEQYF. The DNA for the CDR3 is TGTGCCAGCAGCTCGGGCGCCGGGACAACCTCCTACGAGCAGTACTTC.

This clone was observed a single time. The J gene is TRBJ1-1, the V gene TRBV11-2, with a tentative D call TRBD1 (5 bases). This CDR3 contains 14 residues. Germline V CDR1 and CDR2: SGHAT, FQNNGV. With 1 base removed from V and 3 bases from J, the gap between germline ends came to 9 bases. DNA for the CDR3: TGTGCCAGCAGCTTAGGGTCAGGGTACACTGAAGCTTTCTTT. It specifies CASSLGSGYTEAFF.